The clone carrying this T cell receptor beta chain was picked up many times. Its antigen is as yet unknown. The CDR3 is 12 amino acids. Germline lookup yields CDR1 SGHTA and CDR2 FQGTGA. V was pared by 7 bases and J by 1 base, with 4 bases between. The data are from a study of Graves' ophthalmopathy and Graves' hyperthyroidism. Study-level results: A model of 13 signatures distinguished ophthalmopathy from stable hyperthyroidism at approximately 89% sensitivity and around 81% specificity.

Beta-chain TCR CDR3 regions were amplified from RNA transcripts. An initial RT-PCR round employing HTBI primers preceded a second-round multiplex PCR. MiXCR, applied by TCRdb to the multiplex PCR reads, yields one record per CDR3 protein. The profile shows about 740,000 distinct CDR3 sequences, around 40% of them singletons. Ophthalmopathy was moderately-to-severely active, CAS at least 3, NOSPECS at least 4, lasting under 3 months. Researchers turned away patients with other autoimmune diseases, uncontrolled infections, pregnancy or lactation. This sequence joins TRBV7-3 and TRBJ2-2; the D is unclear. Sequencing input: peripheral blood. The sequence was obtained from an adult man with Graves' ophthalmopathy. The CDR3 sequence: CASTLNTGELFF. CDR3 sequence (DNA): TGTGCCAGCACCTTGAACACCGGGGAGCTGTTTTTT.